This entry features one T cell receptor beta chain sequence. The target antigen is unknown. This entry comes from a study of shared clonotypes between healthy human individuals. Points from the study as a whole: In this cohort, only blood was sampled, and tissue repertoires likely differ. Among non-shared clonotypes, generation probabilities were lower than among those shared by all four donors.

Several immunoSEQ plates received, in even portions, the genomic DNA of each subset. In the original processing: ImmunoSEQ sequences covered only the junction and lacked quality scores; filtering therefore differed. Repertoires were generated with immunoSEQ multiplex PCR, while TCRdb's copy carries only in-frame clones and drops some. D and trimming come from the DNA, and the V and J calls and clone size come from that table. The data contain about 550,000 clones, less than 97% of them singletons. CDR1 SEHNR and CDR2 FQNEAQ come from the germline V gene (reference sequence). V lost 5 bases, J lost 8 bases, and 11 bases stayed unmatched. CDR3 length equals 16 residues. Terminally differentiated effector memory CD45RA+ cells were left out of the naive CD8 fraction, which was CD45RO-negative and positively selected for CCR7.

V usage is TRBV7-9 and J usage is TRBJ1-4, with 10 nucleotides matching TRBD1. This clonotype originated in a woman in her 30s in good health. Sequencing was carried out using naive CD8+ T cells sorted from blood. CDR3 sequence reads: CASSPSGTGDWEKLFF. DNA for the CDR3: TGTGCCAGCAGCCCAAGCGGGACAGGGGATTGGGAAAAACTGTTTTTT.